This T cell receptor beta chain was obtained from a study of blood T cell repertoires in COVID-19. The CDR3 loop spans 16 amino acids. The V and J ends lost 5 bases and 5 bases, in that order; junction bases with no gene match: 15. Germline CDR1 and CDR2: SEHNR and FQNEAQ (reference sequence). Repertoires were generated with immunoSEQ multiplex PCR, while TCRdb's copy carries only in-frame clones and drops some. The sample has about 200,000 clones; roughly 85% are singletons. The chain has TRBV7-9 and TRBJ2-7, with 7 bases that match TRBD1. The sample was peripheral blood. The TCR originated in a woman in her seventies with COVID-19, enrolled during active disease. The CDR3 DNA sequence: TGTGCCAGCAGCCCCCTAGGGACAGTTTTTGTCGACGAGCAGTACTTC. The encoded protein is CASSPLGTVFVDEQYF.